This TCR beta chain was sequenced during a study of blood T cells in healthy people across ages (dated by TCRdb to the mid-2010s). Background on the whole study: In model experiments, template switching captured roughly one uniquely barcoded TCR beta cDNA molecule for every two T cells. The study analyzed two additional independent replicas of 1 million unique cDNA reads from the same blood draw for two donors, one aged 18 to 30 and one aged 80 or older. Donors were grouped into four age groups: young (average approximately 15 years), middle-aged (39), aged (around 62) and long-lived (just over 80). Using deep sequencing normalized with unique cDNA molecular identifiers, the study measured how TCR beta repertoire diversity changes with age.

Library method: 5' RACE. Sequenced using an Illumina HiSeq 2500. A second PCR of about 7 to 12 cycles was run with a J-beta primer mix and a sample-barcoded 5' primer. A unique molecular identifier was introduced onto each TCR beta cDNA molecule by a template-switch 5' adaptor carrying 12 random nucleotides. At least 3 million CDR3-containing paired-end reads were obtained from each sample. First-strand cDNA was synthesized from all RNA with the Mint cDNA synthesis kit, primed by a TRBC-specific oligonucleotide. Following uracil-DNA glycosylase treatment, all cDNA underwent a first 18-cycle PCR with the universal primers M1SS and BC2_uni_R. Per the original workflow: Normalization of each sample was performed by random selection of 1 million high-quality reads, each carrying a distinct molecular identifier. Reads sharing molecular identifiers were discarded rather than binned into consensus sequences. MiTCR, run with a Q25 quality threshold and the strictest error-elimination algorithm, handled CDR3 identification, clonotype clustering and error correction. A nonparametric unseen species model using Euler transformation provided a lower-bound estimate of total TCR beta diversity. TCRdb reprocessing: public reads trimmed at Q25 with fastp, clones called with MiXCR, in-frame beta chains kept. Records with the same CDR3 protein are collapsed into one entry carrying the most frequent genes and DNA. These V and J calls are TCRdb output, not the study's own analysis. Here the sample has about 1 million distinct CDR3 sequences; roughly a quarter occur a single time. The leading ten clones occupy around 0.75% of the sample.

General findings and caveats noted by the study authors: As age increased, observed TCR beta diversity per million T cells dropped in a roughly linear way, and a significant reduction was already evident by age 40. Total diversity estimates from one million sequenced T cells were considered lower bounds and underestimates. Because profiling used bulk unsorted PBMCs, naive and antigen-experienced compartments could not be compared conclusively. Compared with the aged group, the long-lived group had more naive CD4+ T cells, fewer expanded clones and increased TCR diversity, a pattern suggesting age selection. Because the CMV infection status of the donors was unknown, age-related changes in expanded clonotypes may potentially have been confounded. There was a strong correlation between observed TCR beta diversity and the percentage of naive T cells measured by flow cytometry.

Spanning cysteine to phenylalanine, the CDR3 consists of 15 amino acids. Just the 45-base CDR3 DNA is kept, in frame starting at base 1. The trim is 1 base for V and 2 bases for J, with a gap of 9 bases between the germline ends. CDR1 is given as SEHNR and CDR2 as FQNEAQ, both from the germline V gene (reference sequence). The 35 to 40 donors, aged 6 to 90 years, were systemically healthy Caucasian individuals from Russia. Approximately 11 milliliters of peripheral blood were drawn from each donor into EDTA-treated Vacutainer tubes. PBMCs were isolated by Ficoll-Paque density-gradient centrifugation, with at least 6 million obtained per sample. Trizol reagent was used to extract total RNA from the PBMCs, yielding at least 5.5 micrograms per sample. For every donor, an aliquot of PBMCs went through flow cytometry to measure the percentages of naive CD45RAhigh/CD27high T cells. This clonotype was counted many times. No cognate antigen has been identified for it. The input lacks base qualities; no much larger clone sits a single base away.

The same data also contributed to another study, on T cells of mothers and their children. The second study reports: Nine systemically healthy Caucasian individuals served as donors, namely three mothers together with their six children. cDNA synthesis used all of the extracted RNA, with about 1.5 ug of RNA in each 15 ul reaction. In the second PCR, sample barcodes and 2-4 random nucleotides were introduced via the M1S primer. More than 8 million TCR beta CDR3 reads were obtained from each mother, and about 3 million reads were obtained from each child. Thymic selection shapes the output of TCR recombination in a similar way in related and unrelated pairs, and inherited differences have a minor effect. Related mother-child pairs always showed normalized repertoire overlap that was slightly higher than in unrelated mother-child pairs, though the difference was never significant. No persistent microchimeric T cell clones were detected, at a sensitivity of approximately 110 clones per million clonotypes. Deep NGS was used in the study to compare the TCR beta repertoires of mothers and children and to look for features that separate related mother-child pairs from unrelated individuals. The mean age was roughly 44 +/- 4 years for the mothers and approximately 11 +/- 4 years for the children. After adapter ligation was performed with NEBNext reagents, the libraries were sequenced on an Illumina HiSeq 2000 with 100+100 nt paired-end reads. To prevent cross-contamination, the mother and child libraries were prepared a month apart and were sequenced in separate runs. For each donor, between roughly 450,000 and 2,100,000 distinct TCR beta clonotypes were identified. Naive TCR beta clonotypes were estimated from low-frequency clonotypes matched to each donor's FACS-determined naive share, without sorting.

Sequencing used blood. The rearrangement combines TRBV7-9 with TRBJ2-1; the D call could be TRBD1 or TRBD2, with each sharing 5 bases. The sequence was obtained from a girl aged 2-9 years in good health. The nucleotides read TGTGCCAGCAGCTTAGGGGGGATCACCTACAATGAGCAGTTCTTC. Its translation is CASSLGGITYNEQFF. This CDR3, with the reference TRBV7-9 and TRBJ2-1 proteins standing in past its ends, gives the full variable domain DTGVSQNPRHKITKRGQNVTFRCDPISEHNRLYWYRQTLGQGPEFLTYFQNEAQLEKSRLLSDRFSAERPKGSFSTLEIQRTEQGDSAMYLCASSLGGITYNEQFFGPGTRLTVL.